Below are 4 T cell receptor beta chains sequenced from a single sample in a study of Graves' ophthalmopathy and Graves' hyperthyroidism. Amplifying from RNA transcripts, the study obtained TCR beta CDR3 regions. First-round RT-PCR relied on HTBI primers, and a second-round multiplex PCR came next. MiXCR, applied by TCRdb to the multiplex PCR reads, yields one record per CDR3 protein. In the table there are around 51,000 distinct CDR3 sequences, around 48% of which are singletons. The sequenced sample consisted of peripheral blood. The receptors were gathered from an adult man with Graves' ophthalmopathy.

This clonotype is medium-sized by share. The chain couples TRBV2 to TRBJ1-2; the D gene is possibly TRBD1 (6 bases). The CDR3 runs 12 residues. The V end lost 2 bases, the J end lost 5 bases, and 6 bases lay between the germline ends. CDR1 is SNHLY and CDR2 is FYNNEI in the germline V gene. The CDR3 here is CASSEQGYGYTF. In DNA form, the CDR3 reads TGTGCCAGCAGTGAACAGGGGTATGGCTACACCTTC.

The J gene is TRBJ2-2, the V gene TRBV19; TRBD2 agrees at 7 bases. Per germline, CDR1 LNHDA and CDR2 SQIVND (reference sequence). With V trimmed by 6 bases and J by 0 bases, 4 bases remained unmatched. The CDR3 runs 15 residues. The CDR3 bases are TGTGCCAGTAGCCGAGGGACTACGAACACCGGGGAGCTGTTTTTT. Its protein product is CASSRGTTNTGELFF.

As for this clonotype: A much larger clone sits a single nucleotide away, making a read error possible. This sequence joins TRBV6-1 and TRBJ1-3, with a tentative D call TRBD1 (5 bases). V was trimmed by 5 bases and J by 0 bases, leaving 11 bases between them. The CDR3 has 15 residues. CDR1 MNHNS and CDR2 SASEGT come from the germline V gene. The CDR3 region is CASSSGHLSGNTIYF. Written as DNA, the CDR3 is TGTGCCAGCAGTTCTGGACATCTCTCTGGAAACACCATATATTTT.

V gene TRBV5-6 combines with J gene TRBJ2-7; D is uncertain. The CDR3 runs to 14 residues. V was pared by 1 base and J by 0 bases, with 8 bases between. Germline CDR1 SGHDT, CDR2 YYEEEE. The DNA of the CDR3 is TGTGCCAGCAGCTTGACAACGAGCTCCTACGAGCAGTACTTC. Protein sequence: CASSLTTSSYEQYF.